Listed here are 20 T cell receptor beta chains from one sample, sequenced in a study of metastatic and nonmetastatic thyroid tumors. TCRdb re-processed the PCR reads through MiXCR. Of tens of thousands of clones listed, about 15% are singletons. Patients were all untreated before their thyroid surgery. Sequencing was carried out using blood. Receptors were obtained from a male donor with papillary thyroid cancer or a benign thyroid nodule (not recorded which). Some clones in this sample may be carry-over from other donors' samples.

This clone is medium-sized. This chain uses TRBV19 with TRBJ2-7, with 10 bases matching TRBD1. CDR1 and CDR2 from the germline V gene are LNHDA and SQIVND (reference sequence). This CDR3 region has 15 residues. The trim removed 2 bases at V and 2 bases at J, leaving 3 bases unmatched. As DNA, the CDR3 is TGTGCCAGTAGTATACGGACAGGGGGTCCCTACGAGCAGTACTTC. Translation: CASSIRTGGPYEQYF.

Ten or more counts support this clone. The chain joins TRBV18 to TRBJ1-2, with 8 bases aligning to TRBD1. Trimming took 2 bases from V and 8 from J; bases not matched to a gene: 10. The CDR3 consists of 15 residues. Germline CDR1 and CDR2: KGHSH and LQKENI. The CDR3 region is CASSPTQSRGRGYTF. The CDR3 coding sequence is TGTGCCAGCTCACCAACTCAGAGCAGGGGGCGAGGCTACACCTTC.

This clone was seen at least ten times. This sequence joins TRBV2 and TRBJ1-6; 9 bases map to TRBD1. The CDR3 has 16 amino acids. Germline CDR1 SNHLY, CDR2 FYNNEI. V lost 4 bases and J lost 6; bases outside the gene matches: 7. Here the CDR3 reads CASSVGQGGGNSPLHF. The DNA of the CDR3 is TGTGCCAGCAGTGTGGGACAGGGAGGGGGTAATTCACCCCTCCACTTT.

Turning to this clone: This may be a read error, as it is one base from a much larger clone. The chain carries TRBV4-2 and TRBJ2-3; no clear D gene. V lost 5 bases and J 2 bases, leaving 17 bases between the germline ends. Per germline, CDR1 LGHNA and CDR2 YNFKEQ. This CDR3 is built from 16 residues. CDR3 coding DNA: TGTGCCAGCAGCACGATGCGTCAGTCGTACACAGATACGCAGTATTTT. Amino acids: CASSTMRQSYTDTQYF.

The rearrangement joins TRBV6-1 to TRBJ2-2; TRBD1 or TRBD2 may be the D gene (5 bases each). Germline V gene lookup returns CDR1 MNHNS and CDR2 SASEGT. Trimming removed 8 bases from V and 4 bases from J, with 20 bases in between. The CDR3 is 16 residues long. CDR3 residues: CASDGAAGFLTGELFF. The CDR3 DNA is TGTGCCAGCGACGGGGCAGCCGGATTCCTCACCGGGGAGCTGTTTTTT.

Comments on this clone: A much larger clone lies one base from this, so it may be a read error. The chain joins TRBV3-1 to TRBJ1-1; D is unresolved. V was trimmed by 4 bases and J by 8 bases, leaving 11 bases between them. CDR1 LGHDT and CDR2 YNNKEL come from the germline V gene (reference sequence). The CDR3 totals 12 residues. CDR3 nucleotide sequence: TGTGCCAGCAGCCCGATTGAAGGGGAAGCTTTCTTT. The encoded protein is CASSPIEGEAFF.

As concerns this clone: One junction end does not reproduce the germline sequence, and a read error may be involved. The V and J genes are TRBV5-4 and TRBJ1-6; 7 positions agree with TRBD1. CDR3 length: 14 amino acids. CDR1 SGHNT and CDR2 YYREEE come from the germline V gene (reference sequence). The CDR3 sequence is CVSSFVGGGSPLHF. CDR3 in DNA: TGTGTCAGCAGCTTTGTAGGGGGCGGATCACCCCTCCACTTT. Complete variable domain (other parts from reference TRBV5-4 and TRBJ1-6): ETGVTQSPTHLIKTRGQQVTLRCSSQSGHNTVSWYQQALGQGPQFIFQYYREEENGRGNFPPRFSGLQFPNYSSELNVNALELDDSALYLCVSSFVGGGSPLHFGNGTRLTVT.

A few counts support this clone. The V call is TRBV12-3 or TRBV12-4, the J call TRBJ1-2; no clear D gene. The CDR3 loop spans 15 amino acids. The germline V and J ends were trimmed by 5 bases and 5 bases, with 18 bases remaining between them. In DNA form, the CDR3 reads TGTGCCAGCAGTCCCTGGGCCCTGGCGGGATATGGCTACACCTTC. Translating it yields CASSPWALAGYGYTF.

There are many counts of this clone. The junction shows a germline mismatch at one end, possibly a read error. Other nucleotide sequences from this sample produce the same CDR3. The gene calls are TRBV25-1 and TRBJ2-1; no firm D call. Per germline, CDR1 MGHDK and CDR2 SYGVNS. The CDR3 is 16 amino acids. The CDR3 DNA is TGTGCTAGCAGTGGGGATCTTAGCAACTTTTACAATGAGCAGTTCTTC. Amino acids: CASSGDLSNFYNEQFF.

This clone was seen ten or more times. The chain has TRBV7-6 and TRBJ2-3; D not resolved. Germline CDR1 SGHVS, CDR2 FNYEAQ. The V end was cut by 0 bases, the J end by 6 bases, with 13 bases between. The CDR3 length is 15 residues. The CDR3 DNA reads TGTGCCAGCAGCTTAGCGGTGGATGGTCTGGATACGCAGTATTTT. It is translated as CASSLAVDGLDTQYF.

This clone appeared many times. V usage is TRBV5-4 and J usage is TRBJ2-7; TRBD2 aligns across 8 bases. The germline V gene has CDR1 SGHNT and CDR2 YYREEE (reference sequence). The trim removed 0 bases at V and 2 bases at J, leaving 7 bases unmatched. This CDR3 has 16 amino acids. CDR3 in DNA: TGTGCCAGCAGCTTGGTCCCGGGAGGGACCCCCTACGAGCAGTACTTC. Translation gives CASSLVPGGTPYEQYF.

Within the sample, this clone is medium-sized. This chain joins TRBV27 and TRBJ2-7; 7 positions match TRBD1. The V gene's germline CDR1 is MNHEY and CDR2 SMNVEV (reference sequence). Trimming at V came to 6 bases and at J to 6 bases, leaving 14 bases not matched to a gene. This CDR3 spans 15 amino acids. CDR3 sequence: CASREWDSSVGEQYF. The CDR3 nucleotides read TGTGCCAGCAGAGAATGGGACAGCTCGGTAGGCGAGCAGTACTTC.

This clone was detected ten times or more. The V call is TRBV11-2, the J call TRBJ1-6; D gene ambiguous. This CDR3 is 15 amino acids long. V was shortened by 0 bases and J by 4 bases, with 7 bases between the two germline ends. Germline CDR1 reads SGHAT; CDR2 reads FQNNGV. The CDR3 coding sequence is TGTGCCAGCAGCTTAGAATGGAGTTATAATTCACCCCTCCACTTT. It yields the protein CASSLEWSYNSPLHF.

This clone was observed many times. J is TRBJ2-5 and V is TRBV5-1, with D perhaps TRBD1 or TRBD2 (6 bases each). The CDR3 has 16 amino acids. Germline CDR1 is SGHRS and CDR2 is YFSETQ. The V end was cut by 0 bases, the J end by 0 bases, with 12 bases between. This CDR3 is CASSLVAGGNQETQYF. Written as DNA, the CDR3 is TGCGCCAGCAGCTTGGTGGCCGGGGGCAACCAAGAGACCCAGTACTTC.

The CDR3 DNA follows: TGTGCCAGCAGCTACGCCTTGGGGACAGGGGGTTGTTCCGAGCAGTACTTC. It translates to CASSYALGTGGCSEQYF. The chain employs TRBV7-8 and TRBJ2-7; 11 nucleotides agree with TRBD1. J gave up 6 bases and V 4 bases, and 14 bases lay outside the gene matches. The CDR3 spans 17 residues. Germline assignment: CDR1 SGHVS and CDR2 FQNEAQ.

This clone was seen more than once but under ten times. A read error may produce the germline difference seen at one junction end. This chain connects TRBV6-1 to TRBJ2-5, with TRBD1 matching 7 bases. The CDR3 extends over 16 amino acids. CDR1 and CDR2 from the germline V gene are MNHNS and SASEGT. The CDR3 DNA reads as TGTGCCAGCAGTGAAGTTTTAGGGACAGCCCAAGACACCCAGTACTTC. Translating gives CASSEVLGTAQDTQYF.

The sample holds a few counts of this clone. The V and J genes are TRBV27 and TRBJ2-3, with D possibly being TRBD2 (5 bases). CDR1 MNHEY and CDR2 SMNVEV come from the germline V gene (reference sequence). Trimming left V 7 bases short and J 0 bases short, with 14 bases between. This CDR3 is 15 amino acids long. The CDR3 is CASKNWWTSTDTQYF. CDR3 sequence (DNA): TGTGCCAGCAAGAACTGGTGGACTAGCACAGATACGCAGTATTTT.

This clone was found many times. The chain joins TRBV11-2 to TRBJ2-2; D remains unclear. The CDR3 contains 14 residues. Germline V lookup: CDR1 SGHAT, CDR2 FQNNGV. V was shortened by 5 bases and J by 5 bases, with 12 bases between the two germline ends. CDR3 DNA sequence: TGTGCCAGCAGCCTTGTCGGAAGAACCGGGGAGCTGTTTTTT. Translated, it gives CASSLVGRTGELFF.

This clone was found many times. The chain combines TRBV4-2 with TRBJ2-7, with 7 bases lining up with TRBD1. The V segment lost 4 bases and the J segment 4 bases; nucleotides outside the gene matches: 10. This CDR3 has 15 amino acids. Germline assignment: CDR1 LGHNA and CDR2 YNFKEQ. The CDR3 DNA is TGTGCCAGCAGCCGCAGCCCGGGACAGAGATACGAGCAGTACTTC. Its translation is CASSRSPGQRYEQYF.

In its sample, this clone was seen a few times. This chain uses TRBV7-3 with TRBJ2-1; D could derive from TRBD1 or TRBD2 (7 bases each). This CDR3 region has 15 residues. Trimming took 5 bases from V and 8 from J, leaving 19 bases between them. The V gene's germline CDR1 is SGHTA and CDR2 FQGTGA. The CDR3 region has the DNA TGTGCCAGCAGCACTCAGGGGGGGCCGTCGTATGAGCAGTTCTTC. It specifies CASSTQGGPSYEQFF. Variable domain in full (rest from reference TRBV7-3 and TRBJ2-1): GAGVSQTPSNKVTEKGKYVELRCDPISGHTALYWYRQSLGQGPEFLIYFQGTGAADDSGLPNDRFFAVRPEGSVSTLKIQRTERGDSAVYLCASSTQGGPSYEQFFGPGTRLTVL.